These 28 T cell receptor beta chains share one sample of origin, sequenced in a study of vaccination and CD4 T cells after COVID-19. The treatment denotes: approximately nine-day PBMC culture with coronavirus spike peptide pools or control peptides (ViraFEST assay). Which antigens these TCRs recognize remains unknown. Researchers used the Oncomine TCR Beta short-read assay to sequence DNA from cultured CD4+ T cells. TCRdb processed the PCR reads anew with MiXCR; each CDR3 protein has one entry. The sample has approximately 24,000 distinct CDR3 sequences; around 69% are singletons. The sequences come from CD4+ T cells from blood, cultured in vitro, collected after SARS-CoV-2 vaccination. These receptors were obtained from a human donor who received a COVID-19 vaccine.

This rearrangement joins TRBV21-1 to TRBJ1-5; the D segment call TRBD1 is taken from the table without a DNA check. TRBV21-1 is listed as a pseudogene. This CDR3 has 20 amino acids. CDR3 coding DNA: TGTGCCAGCAGCAAAGAGTGGTTTAGTCACAGGGAGTCGAGCAATCAGCCCCAGCATTTT. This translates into CASSKEWFSHRESSNQPQHF.

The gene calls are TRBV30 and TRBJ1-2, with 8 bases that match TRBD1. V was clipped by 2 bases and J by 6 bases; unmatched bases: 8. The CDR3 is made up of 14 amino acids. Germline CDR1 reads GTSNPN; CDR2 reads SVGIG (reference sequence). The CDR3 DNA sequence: TGTGCCTGGAGTACAGGGGGTAGTTCTAATGGCTACACCTTC. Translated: CAWSTGGSSNGYTF.

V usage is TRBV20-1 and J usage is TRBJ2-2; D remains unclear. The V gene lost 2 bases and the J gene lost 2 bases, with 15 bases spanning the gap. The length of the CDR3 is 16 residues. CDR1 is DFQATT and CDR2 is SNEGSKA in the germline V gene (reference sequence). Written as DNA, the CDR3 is TGCAGTGCTAGATTCCTCATGGAGCTAAACACCGGGGAGCTGTTTTTT. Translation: CSARFLMELNTGELFF.

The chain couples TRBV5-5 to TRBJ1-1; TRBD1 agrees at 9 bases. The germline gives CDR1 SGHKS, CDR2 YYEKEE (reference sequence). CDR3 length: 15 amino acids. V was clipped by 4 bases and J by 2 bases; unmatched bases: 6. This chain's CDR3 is CASSLRDRVNTEAFF. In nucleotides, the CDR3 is TGTGCCAGCAGCCTCCGGGACAGGGTAAACACTGAAGCTTTCTTT. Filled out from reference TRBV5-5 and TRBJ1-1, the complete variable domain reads DAGVTQSPTHLIKTRGQQVTLRCSPISGHKSVSWYQQVLGQGPQFIFQYYEKEERGRGNFPDRFSARQFPNYSSELNVNALLLGDSALYLCASSLRDRVNTEAFFGQGTRLTVV.

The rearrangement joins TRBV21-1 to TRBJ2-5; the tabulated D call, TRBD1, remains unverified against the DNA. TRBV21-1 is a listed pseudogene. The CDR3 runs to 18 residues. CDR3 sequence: CASSKPRLGGEGLETQYF. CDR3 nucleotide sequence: TGTGCCAGCAGCAAACCCCGGCTAGGGGGGGAAGGGTTAGAGACCCAGTACTTC.

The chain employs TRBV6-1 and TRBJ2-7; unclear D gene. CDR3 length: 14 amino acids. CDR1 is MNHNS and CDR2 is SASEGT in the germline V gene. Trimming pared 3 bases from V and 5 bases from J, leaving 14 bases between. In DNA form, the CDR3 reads TGTGCCAGCAGTGATCGCTGGACCGGAGACGAGCAGTACTTC. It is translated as CASSDRWTGDEQYF.

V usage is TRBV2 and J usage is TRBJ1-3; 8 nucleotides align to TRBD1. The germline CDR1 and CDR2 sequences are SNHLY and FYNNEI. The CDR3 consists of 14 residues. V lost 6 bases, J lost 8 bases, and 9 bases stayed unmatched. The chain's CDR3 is CASSAGTGGDTIYF. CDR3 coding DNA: TGTGCCAGCAGCGCCGGGACAGGAGGGGACACCATATATTTT.

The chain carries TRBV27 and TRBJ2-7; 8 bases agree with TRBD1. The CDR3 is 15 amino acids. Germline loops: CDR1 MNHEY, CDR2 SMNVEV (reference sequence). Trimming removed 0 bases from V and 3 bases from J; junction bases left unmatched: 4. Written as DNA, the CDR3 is TGTGCCAGCAGTTTATCAGCTGGACAGGGCTACGAGCAGTACTTC. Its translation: CASSLSAGQGYEQYF.

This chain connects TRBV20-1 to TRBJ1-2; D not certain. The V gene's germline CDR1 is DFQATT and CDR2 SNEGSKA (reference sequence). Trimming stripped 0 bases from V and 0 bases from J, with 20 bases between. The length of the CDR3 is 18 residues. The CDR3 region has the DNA TGCAGTGCTAGAGATCACGGACTCCGGAGGGTACCTAACTATGGCTACACCTTC. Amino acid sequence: CSARDHGLRRVPNYGYTF.

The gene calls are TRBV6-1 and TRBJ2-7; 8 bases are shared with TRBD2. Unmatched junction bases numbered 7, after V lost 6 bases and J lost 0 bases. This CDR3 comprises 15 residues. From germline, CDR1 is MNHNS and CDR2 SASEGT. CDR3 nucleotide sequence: TGTGCCAGCAGACTCCGACTAGCGTCCTCCTACGAGCAGTACTTC. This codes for CASRLRLASSYEQYF.

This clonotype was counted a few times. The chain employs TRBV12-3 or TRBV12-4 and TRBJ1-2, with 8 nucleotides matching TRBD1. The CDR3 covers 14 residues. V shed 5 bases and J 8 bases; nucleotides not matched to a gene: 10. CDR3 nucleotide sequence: TGTGCCAGCAGTCCGGACAGGGTGTTTGGAGGCTACACCTTC. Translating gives CASSPDRVFGGYTF.

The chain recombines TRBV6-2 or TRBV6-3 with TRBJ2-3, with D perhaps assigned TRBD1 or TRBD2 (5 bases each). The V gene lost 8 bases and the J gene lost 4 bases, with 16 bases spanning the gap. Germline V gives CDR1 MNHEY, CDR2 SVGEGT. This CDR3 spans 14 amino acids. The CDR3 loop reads CASSLLSGPDTQYF. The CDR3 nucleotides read TGTGCCAGCTCCCTTCTTTCGGGACCAGATACGCAGTATTTT.

This chain's CDR3 is CASSVAGVSQPQHF. The DNA for the CDR3 is TGTGCCAGCAGCGTAGCGGGGGTAAGCCAGCCCCAGCATTTT. The V call is TRBV9, the J call TRBJ1-5; a possible D gene is TRBD1 (5 bases). The V end was cut by 0 bases, the J end by 7 bases, with 11 bases between. CDR1 is SGDLS and CDR2 is YYNGEE in the germline V gene. The CDR3 spans 14 residues.

CDR3 coding DNA: TGCGCCAGCAGTTCAATGGGGACAGGTTCGGCACCCCTCCACTTT. It yields the protein CASSSMGTGSAPLHF. The chain couples TRBV4-1 to TRBJ1-6; TRBD1 matches at 8 bases. The V and J ends lost 6 bases and 11 bases, in that order; junction bases with no gene match: 12. This CDR3 contains 15 residues. Germline CDR1 and CDR2: MGHRA and YSYEKL.

The CDR3 reads CASSLETGKPQHF. The CDR3 coding sequence is TGTGCCAGCAGCTTAGAGACAGGGAAGCCCCAGCATTTT. The rearrangement links TRBV7-9 to TRBJ1-5; 7 nucleotides line up with TRBD1. The CDR3 runs to 13 residues. Per germline, CDR1 SEHNR and CDR2 FQNEAQ (reference sequence). J lost 8 bases, V lost 1 base, and 2 bases had no gene match.

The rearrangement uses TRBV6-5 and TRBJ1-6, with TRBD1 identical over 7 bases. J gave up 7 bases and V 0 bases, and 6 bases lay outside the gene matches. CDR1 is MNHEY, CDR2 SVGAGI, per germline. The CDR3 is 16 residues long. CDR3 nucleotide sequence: TGTGCCAGCAGTTACTCGACAGGGCCAGGGAATTCACCCCTCCACTTT. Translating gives CASSYSTGPGNSPLHF.

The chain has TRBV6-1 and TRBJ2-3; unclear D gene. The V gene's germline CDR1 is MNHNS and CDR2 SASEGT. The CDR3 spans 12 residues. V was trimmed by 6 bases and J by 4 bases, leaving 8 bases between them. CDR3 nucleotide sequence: TGTGCCAGCAGGAAGGTTGCAGATACGCAGTATTTT. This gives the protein CASRKVADTQYF.

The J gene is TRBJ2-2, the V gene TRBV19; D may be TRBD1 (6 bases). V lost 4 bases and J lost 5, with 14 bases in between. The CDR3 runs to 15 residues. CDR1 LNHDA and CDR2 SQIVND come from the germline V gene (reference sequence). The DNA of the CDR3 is TGTGCCAGTAGTACTAGGACAGACCCAACCGGGGAGCTGTTTTTT. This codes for CASSTRTDPTGELFF.

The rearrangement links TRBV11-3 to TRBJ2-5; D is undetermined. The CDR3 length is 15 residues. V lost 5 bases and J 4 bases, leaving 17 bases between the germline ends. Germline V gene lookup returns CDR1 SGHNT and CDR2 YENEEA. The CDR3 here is CASSVSFQRGETQYF. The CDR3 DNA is TGTGCCAGCAGCGTCAGTTTTCAGAGAGGAGAGACCCAGTACTTC.

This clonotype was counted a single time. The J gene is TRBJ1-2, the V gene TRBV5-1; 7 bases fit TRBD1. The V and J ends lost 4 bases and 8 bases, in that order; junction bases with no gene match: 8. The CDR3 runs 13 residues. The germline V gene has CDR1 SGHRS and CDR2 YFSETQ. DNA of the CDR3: TGCGCCAGCAGCCCTGAAACAGGGGAAGGCTACACCTTC. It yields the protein CASSPETGEGYTF.

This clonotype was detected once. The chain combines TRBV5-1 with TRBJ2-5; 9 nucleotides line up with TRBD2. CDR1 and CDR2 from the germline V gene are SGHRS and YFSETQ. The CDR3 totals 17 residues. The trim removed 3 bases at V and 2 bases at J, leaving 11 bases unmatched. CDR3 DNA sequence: TGCGCCAGCAGCTCCGGTGGTAGCGGGGGACCTCAAGAGACCCAGTACTTC. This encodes CASSSGGSGGPQETQYF.

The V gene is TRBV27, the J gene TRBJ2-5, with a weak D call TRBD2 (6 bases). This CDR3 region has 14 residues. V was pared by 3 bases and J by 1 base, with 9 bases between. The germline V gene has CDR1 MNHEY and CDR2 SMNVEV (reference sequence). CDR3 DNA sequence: TGTGCCAGCAGTTTCGGGGGAACCCAAGAGACCCAGTACTTC. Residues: CASSFGGTQETQYF.

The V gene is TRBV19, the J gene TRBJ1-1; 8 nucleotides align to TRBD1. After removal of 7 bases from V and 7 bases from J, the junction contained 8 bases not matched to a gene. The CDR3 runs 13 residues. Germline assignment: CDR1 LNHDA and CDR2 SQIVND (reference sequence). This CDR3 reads CASITPGGNEAFF. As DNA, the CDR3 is TGTGCCAGTATAACCCCAGGGGGCAATGAAGCTTTCTTT.

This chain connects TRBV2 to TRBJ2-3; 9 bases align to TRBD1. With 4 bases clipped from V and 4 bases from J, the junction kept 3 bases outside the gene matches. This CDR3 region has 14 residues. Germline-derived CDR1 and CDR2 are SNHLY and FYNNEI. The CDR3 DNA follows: TGTGCCAGCAGTGTGGACAGGGGCGCAGATACGCAGTATTTT. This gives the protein CASSVDRGADTQYF.

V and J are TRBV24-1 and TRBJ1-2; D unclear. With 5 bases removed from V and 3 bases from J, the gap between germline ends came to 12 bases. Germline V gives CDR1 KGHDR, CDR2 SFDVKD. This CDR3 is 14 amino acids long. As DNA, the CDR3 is TGTGCCACCAGTGGGGCCAGGAGAGACTATGGCTACACCTTC. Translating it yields CATSGARRDYGYTF.

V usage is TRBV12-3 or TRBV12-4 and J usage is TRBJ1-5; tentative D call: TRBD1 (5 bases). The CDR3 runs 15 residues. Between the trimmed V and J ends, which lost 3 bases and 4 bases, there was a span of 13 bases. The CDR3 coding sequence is TGTGCCAGCAGTTTGCTTAGGGGCCTAAATCAGCCCCAGCATTTT. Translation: CASSLLRGLNQPQHF.

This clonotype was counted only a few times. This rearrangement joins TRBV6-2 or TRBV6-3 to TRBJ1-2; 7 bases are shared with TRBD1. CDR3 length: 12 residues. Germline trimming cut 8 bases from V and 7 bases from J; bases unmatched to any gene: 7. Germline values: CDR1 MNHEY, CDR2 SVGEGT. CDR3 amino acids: CASDPGGSGYTF. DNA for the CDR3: TGTGCCAGCGACCCAGGGGGTAGTGGCTACACCTTC.

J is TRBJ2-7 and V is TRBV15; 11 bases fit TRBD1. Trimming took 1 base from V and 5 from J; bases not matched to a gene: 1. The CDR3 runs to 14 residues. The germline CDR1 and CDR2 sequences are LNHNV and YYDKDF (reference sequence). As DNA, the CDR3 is TGTGCCACCAGCAGAGGGACAGGGGGCAACGAGCAGTACTTC. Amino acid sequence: CATSRGTGGNEQYF.